This T cell receptor beta chain was recorded in a study of T cell responses to AZD1222 COVID-19 vaccine. Assay used: immunoSEQ multiplex PCR; TCRdb lists only in-frame clones, some missing. The sample has some 140,000 clones, approximately 92% seen once; the top ten hold approximately 6.8%. V was trimmed by 6 bases and J by 6 bases, leaving 8 bases between them. The CDR3 length is 12 residues. The rearrangement joins TRBV12-3 or TRBV12-4 to TRBJ1-4; D not resolved. This receptor was taken from an adult who received the AZD1222 COVID-19 vaccine. Sequenced here: peripheral blood, sampled 28 days after the second AZD1222 dose. CDR3: CASSRGYEKLFF. In DNA form, the CDR3 reads TGTGCCAGCAGCCGGGGTTATGAAAAACTGTTTTTT.